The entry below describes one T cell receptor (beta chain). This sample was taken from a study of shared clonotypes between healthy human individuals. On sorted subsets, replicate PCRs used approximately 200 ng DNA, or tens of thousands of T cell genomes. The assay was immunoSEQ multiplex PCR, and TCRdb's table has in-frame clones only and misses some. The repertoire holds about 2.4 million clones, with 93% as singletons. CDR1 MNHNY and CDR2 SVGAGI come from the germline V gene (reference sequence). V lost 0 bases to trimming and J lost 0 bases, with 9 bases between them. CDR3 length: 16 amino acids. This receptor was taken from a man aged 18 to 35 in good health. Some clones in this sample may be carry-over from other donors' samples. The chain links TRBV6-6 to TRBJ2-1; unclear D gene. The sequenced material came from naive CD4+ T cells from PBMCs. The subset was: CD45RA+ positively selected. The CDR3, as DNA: TGTGCCAGCAGTTACTCGGGAACTGGCTCCTACAATGAGCAGTTCTTC. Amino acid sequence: CASSYSGTGSYNEQFF.